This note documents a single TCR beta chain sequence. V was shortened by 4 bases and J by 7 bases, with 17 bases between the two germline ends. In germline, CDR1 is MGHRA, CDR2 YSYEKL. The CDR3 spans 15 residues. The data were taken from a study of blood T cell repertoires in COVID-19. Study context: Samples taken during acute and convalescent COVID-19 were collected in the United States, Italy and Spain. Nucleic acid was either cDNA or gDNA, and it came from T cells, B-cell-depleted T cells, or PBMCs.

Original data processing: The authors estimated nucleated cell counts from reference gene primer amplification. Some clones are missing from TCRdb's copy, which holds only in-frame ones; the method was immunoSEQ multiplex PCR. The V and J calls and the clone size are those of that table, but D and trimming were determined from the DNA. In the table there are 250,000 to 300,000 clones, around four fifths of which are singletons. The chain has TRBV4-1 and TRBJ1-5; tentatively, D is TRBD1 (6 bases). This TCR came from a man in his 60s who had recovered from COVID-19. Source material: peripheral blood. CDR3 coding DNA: TGCGCCAGCAGCCTGACAGGACCATTGGAGCAGCCCCAGCATTTT. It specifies CASSLTGPLEQPQHF.